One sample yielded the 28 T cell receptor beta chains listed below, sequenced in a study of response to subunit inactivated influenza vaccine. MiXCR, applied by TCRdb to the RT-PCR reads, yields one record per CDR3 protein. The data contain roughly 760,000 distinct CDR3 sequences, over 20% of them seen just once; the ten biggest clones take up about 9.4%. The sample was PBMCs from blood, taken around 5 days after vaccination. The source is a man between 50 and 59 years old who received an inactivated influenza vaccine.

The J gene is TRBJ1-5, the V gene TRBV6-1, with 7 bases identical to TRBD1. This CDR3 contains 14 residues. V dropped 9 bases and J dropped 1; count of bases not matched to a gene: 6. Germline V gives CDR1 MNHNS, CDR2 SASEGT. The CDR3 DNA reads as TGTGCCAGTTGGGGACAGCTCAGCAATCAGCCCCAGCATTTT. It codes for CASWGQLSNQPQHF.

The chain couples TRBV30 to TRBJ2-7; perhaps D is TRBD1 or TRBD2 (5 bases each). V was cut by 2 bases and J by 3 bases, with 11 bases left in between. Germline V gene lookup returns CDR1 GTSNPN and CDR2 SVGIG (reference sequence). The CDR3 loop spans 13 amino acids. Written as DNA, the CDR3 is TGTGCCTGGAGTAAGGGACGGATCTACGAGCAGTACTTC. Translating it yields CAWSKGRIYEQYF. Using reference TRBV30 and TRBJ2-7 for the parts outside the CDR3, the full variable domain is SQTIHQWPATLVQPVGSPLSLECTVEGTSNPNLYWYRQAAGRGLQLLFYSVGIGQISSEVPQNLSASRPQDRQFILSSKKLLLSDSGFYLCAWSKGRIYEQYFGPGTRLTVT.

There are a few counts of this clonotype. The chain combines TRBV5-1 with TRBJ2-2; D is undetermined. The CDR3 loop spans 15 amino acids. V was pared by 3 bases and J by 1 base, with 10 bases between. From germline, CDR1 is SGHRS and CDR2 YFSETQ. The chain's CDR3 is CASSSWTENTGELFF. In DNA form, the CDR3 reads TGCGCCAGCAGCTCGTGGACGGAGAACACCGGGGAGCTGTTTTTT.

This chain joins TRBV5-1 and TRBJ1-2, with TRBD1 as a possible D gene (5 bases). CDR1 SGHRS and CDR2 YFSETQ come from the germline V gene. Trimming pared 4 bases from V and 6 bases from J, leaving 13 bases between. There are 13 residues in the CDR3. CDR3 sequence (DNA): TGCGCCAGCAGCCCCGGACAATCTGATGGCTACACCTTC. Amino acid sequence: CASSPGQSDGYTF.

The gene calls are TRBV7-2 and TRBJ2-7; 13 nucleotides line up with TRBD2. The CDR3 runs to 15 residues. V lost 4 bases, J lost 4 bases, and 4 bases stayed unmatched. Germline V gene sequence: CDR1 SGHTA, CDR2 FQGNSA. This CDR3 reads CASSSGTSGKYEQYF. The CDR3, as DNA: TGTGCCAGCAGCTCTGGGACTAGCGGGAAGTACGAGCAGTACTTC.

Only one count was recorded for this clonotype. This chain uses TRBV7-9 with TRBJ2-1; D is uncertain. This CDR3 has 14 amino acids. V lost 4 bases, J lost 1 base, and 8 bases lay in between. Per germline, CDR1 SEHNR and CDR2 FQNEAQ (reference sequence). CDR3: CASSSSISYNEQFF. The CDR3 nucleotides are TGTGCCAGCAGCTCATCTATTTCCTACAATGAGCAGTTCTTC.

This CDR3 is CASRFPTSGSPNSNEQFF. The CDR3 bases are TGTGCCAGCAGATTCCCGACTAGCGGGAGCCCCAACTCCAATGAGCAGTTCTTC. The chain combines TRBV6-2 or TRBV6-3 with TRBJ2-1; TRBD2 matches 12 bases. Per the germline V gene, CDR1 is MNHEY and CDR2 is SVGEGT. The CDR3 has 18 amino acids. V shed 6 bases and J 6 bases; nucleotides not matched to a gene: 15.

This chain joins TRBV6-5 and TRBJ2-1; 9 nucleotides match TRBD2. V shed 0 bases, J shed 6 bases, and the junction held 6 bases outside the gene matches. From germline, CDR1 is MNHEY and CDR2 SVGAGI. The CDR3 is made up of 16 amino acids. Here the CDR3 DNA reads TGTGCCAGCAGTTACTCGGCGCGGGGGGGTAGCAATGAGCAGTTCTTC. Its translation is CASSYSARGGSNEQFF.

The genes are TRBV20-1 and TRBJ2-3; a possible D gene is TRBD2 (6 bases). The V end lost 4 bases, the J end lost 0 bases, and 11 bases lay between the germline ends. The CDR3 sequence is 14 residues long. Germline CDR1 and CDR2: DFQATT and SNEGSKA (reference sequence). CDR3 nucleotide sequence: TGCAGTGCTACGGGGCGGGGAAGCACAGATACGCAGTATTTT. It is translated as CSATGRGSTDTQYF.

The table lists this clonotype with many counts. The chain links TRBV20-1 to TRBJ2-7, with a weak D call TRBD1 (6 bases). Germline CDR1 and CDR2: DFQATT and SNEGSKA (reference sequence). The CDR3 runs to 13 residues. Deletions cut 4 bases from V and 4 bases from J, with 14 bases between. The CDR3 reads CSAIGTIGYEQYF. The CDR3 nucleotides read TGCAGTGCTATTGGGACAATTGGATACGAGCAGTACTTC.

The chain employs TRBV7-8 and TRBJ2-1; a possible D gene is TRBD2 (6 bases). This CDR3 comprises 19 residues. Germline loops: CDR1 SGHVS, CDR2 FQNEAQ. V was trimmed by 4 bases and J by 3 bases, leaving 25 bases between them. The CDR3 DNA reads TGTGCCAGCAGCTGGCCAACCGGGACTCCGACCGACAACTACAATGAGCAGTTCTTC. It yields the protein CASSWPTGTPTDNYNEQFF. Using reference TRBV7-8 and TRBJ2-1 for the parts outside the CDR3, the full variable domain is GAGVSQSPRYKVAKRGQDVALRCDPISGHVSLFWYQQALGQGPEFLTYFQNEAQLDKSGLPSDRFFAERPEGSVSTLKIQRTQQEDSAVYLCASSWPTGTPTDNYNEQFFGPGTRLTVL.

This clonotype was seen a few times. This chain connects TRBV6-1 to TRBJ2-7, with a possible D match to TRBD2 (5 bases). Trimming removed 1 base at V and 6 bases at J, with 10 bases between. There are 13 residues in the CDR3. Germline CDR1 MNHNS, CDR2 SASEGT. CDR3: CASSEGLATEQYF. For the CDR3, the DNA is TGTGCCAGCAGTGAAGGTCTAGCAACCGAGCAGTACTTC.

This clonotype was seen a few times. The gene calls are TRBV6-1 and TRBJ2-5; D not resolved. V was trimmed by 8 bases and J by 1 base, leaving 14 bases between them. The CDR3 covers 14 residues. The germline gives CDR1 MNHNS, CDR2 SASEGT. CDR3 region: CASGLIILQETQYF. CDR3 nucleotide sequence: TGTGCCAGCGGGCTGATTATACTCCAAGAGACCCAGTACTTC.

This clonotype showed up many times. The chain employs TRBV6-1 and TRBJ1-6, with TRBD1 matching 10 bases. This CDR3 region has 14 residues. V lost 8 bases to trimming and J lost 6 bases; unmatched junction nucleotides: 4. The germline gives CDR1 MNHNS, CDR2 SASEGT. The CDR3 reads CASRRDRGNSPLHF. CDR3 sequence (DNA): TGTGCCAGCCGCCGGGACAGGGGTAATTCACCCCTCCACTTT.

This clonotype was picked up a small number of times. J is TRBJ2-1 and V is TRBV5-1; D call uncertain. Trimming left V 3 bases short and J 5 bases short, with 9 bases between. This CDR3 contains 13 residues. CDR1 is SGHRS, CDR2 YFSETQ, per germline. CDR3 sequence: CASSSVMDNEQFF. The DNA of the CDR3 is TGCGCCAGCAGCTCGGTCATGGACAATGAGCAGTTCTTC.

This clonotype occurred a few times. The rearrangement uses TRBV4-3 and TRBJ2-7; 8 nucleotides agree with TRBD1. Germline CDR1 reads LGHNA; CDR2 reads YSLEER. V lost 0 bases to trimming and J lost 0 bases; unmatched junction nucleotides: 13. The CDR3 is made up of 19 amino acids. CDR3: CASSQDTGQGDLSSYEQYF. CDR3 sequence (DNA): TGCGCCAGCAGCCAAGATACCGGACAGGGTGACTTAAGCTCCTACGAGCAGTACTTC.

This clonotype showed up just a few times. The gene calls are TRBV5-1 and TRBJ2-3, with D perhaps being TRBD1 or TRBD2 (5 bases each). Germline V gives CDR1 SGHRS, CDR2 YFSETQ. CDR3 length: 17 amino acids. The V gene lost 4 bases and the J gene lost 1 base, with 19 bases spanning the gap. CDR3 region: CASSPPPGRDGTDTQYF. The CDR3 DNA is TGCGCCAGCAGCCCGCCCCCCGGAAGGGACGGCACAGATACGCAGTATTTT.

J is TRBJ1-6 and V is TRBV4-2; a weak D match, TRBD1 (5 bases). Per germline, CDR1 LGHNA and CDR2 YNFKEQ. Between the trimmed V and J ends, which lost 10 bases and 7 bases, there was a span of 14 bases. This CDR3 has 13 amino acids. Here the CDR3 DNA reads TGTGCCATGGGCCCGGGGCCGAATTCACCCCTCCACTTT. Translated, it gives CAMGPGPNSPLHF.

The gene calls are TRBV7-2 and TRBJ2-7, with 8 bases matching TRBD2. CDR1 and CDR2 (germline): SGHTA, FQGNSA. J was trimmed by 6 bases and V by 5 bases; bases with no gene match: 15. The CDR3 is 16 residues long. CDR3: CASSPSRTSTPGEQYF. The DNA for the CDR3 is TGTGCCAGCAGCCCCTCGAGGACTAGCACGCCAGGCGAGCAGTACTTC.

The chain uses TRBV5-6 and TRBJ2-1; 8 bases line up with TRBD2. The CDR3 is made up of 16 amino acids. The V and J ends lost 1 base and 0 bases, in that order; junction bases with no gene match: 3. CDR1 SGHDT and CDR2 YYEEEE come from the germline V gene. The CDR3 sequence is CASSLFGGGSYNEQFF. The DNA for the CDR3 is TGTGCCAGCAGCTTGTTCGGGGGGGGCTCCTACAATGAGCAGTTCTTC.

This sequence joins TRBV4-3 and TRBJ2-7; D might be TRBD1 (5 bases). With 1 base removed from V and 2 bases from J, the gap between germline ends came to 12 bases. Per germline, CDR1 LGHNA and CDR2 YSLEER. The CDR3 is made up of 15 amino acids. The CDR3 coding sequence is TGCGCCAGCAGCCAAGGCCCAGGGCAGGCCTACGAGCAGTACTTC. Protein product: CASSQGPGQAYEQYF.

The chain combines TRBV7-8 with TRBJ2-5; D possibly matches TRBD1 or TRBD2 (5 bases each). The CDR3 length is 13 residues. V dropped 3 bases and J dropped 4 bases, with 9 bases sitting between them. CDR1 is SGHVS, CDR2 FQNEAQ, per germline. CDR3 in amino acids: CASSFRERETQYF. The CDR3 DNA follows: TGTGCCAGCAGCTTCAGGGAGCGAGAGACCCAGTACTTC.

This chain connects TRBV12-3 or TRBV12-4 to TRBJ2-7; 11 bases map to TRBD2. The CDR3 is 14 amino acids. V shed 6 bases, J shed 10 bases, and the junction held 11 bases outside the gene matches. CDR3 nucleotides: TGTGCCAGCAGCCGAAGGTCACTAGCGGGAGTCCAGTACTTC. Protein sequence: CASSRRSLAGVQYF.

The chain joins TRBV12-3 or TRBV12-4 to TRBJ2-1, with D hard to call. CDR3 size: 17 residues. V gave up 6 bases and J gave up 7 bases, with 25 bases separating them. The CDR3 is CASRPKQQSPFFNEQFF. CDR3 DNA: TGTGCCAGCAGGCCCAAACAACAAAGTCCCTTCTTTAATGAGCAGTTCTTC.

The CDR3: CASSQPNGASGGYEQYF. The CDR3, as DNA: TGTGCCAGCAGCCAACCGAATGGGGCTAGCGGGGGCTACGAGCAGTACTTC. V is TRBV4-2 and J is TRBJ2-7; TRBD2 agrees at 10 bases. CDR1 is LGHNA, CDR2 YNFKEQ, per germline. The length of the CDR3 is 17 residues. Trimming cost V 2 bases and J 3 bases; bases outside gene matches: 10.

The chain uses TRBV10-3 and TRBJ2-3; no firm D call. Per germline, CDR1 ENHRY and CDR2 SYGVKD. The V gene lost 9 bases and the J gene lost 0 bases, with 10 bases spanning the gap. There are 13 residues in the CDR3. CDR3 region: CAMTGSSTDTQYF. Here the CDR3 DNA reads TGTGCCATGACGGGTAGTAGCACAGATACGCAGTATTTT.

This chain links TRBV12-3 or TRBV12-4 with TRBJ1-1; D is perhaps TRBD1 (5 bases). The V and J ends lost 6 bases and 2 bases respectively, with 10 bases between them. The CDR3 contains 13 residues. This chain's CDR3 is CASRPGQNTEAFF. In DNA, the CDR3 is TGTGCCAGCAGACCTGGACAAAACACTGAAGCTTTCTTT.

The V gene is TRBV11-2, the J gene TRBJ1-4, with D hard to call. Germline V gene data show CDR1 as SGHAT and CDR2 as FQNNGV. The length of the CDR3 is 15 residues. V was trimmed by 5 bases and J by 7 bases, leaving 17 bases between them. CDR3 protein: CASSRTMAVGEKLFF. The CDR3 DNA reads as TGTGCCAGCAGCCGTACAATGGCCGTGGGTGAAAAACTGTTTTTT.